This T cell receptor beta chain was sequenced for a study of control samples from healthy donors and cancer patients. Produced via immunoSEQ multiplex PCR; TCRdb's table is partial and in-frame only. Of some 99,000 clones listed, 85% to 90% are singletons. Trimming pared 0 bases from V and 1 base from J, leaving 6 bases between. This CDR3 contains 13 residues. Germline V gives CDR1 GTSNPN, CDR2 SVGIG (reference sequence). The V gene is TRBV30, the J gene TRBJ1-1; D not resolved. Sequenced input: blood. This sequence originates from a woman in her forties or fifties in good health. The CDR3 region is CAWSVVENTEAFF. CDR3 coding DNA: TGTGCCTGGAGTGTAGTCGAGAACACTGAAGCTTTCTTT. Based on the CDR3 plus reference TRBV30 and TRBJ1-1, the full variable domain is SQTIHQWPATLVQPVGSPLSLECTVEGTSNPNLYWYRQAAGRGLQLLFYSVGIGQISSEVPQNLSASRPQDRQFILSSKKLLLSDSGFYLCAWSVVENTEAFFGQGTRLTVV.